This T cell receptor beta chain was recovered during a study of molecular identifiers for immune sequencing clone quantification. Study overall: In replicates, RNA from around 18,000 or 91,000 naive CD8 cells was divided five ways and four parts were sequenced.

This clonotype was observed once. Its specificity is unknown. Bulk libraries came from a prior protocol with listed TCR primers. TCRdb redid the calling of the PCR reads with MiXCR, one entry per CDR3 protein. The sample has 100,000 or so distinct CDR3 sequences, 36% seen once; the top ten hold around 3.9%. General study findings and limits: Even with one million naive cells present, spiked Jurkat TCR RNA from one cell was reportedly detectable. Identical TCR molecules can share a barcode, and this sharing could underestimate highly expanded clone sizes.

V dropped 0 bases and J dropped 5; count of bases not matched to a gene: 3. Germline loops: CDR1 SGDLS, CDR2 YYNGEE. This CDR3 is 15 amino acids long. The chain is built from TRBV9 and TRBJ2-1; TRBD2 matches 9 bases. The TCR comes from a human donor in good health. Some libraries in this study had Jurkat cell RNA spiked in. Sequences were obtained from naive CD8+ T cells from blood, with Jurkat cell RNA spiked in. Indicated subset: FACS-sorted CD8+CD4-CCR7+CD45RA+ naive T cells. This CDR3 reads CASSVGTSVNNEQFF. The DNA of the CDR3 is TGTGCCAGCAGCGTAGGGACTAGCGTTAACAATGAGCAGTTCTTC.